This TCR beta chain was identified in a study of OX40 agonist ivuxolimab in advanced cancers. Study-level findings and limits: Compared with CD4+, CD8+ T cells on average had more expanded clones.

As concerns this clone: Antigen: not known.

Germline values: CDR1 LNHDA, CDR2 SQIVND (reference sequence). This CDR3 contains 15 residues. V dropped 7 bases and J dropped 8 bases, with 18 bases sitting between them. Sequenced by immunoSEQ multiplex PCR; TCRdb stores in-frame clones only, minus some. The sample records 55,000 to 90,000 clones, about four fifths being singletons. This material consisted of CD4+ or CD8+ T cells sorted from blood, taken in a trial of the OX40 agonist ivuxolimab. This chain uses TRBV19 with TRBJ1-6; D gene unclear. The source is an adult with an advanced solid tumor such as melanoma, head and neck, liver or kidney cancer. CDR3 sequence (DNA): TGTGCCAGTACTATGGAACCCGTCCCTTATTCACCCCTCCACTTT. This codes for CASTMEPVPYSPLHF. Full variable domain (remainder filled in from reference TRBV19 and TRBJ1-6): DGGITQSPKYLFRKEGQNVTLSCEQNLNHDAMYWYRQDPGQGLRLIYYSQIVNDFQKGDIAEGYSVSREKKESFPLTVTSAQKNPTAFYLCASTMEPVPYSPLHFGNGTRLTVT.